This TCR beta chain came from a study of blood T cell repertoires in COVID-19. Method: immunoSEQ multiplex PCR; TCRdb's copy keeps in-frame clones and lacks some. The sample consists of fewer than 300,000 clones, more than 75% of them appearing once. This clone was found once. The germline CDR1 and CDR2 sequences are LGHDT and YNNKEL (reference sequence). The CDR3 runs 14 residues. Deletions cut 4 bases from V and 4 bases from J, with 14 bases between. Specimen: peripheral blood. This TCR was sampled from a woman aged 40 to 50 who had recovered from COVID-19. The chain recombines TRBV3-1 (or the pseudogene TRBV3-2) with TRBJ2-7; TRBD1 might be the D (6 bases). This CDR3 is CASSRPGHMYEQYF. In DNA, the CDR3 is TGTGCCAGCAGCCGTCCGGGACACATGTACGAGCAGTACTTC.